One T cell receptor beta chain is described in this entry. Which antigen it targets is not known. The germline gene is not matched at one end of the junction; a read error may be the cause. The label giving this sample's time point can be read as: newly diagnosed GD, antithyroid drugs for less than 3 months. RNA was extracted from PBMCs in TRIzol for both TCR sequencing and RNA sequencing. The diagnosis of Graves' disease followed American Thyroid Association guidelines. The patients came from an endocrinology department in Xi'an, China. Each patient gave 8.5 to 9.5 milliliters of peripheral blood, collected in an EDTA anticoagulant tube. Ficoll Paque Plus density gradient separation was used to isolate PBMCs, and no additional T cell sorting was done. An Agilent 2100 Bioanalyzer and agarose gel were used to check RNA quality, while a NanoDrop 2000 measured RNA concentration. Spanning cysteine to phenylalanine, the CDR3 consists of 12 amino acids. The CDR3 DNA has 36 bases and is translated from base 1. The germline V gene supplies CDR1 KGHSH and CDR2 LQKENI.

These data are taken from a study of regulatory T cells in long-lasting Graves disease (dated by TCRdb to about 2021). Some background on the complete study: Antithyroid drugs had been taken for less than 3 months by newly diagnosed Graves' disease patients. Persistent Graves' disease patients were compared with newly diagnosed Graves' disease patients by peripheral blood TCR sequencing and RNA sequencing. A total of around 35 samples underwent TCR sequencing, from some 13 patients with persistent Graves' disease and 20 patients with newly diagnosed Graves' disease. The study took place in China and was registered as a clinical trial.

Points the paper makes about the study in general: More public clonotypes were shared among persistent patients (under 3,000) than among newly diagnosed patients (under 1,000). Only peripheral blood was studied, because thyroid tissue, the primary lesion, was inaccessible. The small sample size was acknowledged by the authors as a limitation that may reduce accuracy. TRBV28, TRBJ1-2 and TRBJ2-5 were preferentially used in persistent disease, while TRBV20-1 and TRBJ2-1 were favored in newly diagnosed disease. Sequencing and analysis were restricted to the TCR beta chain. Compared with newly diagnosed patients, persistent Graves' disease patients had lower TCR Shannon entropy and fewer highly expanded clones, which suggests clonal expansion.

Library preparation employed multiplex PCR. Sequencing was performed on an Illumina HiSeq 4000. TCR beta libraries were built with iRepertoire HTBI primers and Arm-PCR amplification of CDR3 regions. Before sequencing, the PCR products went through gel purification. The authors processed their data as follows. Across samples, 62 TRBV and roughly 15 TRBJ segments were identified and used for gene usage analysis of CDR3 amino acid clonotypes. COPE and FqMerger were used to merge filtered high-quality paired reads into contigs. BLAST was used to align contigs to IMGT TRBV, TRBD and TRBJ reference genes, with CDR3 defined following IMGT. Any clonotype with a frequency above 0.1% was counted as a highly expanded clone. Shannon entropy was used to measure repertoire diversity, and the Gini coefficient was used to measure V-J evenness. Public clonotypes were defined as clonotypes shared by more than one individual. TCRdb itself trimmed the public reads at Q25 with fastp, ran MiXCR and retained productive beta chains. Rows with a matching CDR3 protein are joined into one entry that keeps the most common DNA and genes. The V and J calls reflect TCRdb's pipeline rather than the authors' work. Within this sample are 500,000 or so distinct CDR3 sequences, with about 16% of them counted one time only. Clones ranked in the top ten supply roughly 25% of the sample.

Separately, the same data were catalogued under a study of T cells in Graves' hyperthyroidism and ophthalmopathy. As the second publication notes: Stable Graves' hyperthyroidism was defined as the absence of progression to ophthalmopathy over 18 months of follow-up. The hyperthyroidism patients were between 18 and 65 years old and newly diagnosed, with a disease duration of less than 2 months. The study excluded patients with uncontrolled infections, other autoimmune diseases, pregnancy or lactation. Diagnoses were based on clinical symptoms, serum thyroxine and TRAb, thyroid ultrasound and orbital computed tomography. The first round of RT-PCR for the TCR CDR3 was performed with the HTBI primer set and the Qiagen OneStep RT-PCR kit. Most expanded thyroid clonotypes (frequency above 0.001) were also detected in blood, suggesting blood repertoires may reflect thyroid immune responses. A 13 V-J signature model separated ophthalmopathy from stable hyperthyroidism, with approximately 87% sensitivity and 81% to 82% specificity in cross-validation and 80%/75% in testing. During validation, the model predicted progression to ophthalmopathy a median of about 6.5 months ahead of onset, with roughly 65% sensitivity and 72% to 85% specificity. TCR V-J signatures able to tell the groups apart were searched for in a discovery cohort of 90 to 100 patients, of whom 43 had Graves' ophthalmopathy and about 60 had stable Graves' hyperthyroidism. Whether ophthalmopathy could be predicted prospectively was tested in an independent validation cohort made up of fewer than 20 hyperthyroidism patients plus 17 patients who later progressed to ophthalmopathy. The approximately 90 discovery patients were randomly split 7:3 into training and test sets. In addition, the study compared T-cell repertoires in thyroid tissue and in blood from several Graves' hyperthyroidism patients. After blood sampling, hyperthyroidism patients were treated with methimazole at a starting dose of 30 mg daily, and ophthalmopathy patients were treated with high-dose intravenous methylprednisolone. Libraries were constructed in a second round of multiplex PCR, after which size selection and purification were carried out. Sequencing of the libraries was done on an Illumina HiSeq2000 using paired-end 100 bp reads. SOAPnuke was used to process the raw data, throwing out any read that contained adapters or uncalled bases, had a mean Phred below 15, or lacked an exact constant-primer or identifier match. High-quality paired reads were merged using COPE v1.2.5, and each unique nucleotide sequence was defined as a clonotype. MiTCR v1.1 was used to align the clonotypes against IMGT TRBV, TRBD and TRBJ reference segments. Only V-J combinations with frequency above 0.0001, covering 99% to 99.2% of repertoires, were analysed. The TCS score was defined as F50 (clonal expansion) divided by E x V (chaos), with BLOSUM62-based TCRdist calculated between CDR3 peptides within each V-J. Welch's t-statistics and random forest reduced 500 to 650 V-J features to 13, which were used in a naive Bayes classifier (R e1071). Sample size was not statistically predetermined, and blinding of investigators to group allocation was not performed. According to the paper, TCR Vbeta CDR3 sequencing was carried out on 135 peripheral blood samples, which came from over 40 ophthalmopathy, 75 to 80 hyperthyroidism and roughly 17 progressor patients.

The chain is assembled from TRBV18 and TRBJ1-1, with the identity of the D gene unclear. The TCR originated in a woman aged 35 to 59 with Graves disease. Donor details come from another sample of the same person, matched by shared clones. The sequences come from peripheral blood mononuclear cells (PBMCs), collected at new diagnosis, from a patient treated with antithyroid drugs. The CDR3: CASSPLKTEAFF. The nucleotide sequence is TGTGCCAGCTCACCATTGAAGACTGAAGCTTTCTTT.